This TCR beta chain comes out of a study of T cell responses to AZD1222 COVID-19 vaccine. Study-wide points: Rises in breadth and depth of Spike-specific TCRs came after two AZD1222 doses. Along spike, vaccine-associated CD4 TCRs were found throughout, with dominance at 160-218 and 743-854. White British donors predominated, females outnumbered males, and clonal diversity was possibly underestimated.

Comments on this clone: Its antigen remains unknown.

Assay: immunoSEQ multiplex PCR; the TCRdb copy retains only in-frame clones and omits some. Of about 180,000 clones in the sample, around 88% were seen once. Germline CDR1 is PRHDT and CDR2 is FYEKMQ (reference sequence). The V end lost 0 bases, the J end lost 10 bases, and 10 bases lay between the germline ends. The CDR3 runs 13 residues. This chain links TRBV13 with TRBJ2-1; no clear D gene. Sample: peripheral blood, taken on day 0 of AZD1222 vaccination. The clonotype was recovered from an adult in good health. The CDR3 DNA reads as TGTGCCAGCAGCTTAGGCCCCATGAGGGAGCAGTTCTTC. It is translated as CASSLGPMREQFF.